The 19 T cell receptor beta chains below were found in one sample sequenced in a study of T-cell reconstitution after alpha-beta-depleted transplantation in children (dated by TCRdb to about 2016). The library was prepared using PCR. Sequencing was carried out with an Illumina HiSeq 2500. TCR libraries were prepared with molecular barcoding, using unique molecular identifiers to normalize TCRbeta repertoire quantification. TCRdb cleaned the public reads at Q25 with fastp, built clones with MiXCR and kept in-frame beta chains. Identical CDR3 protein sequences are pooled into one entry, listed with their most common genes and DNA. In this sample the table shows around 200,000 distinct CDR3 sequences, roughly 8.3% of which occur a single time. The biggest ten clones account for less than 40% of the sample. This specimen's treatment or condition label, per the study, means: allogeneic hematopoietic cell transplantation with graft depleted of TCRalphabeta T cells and CD19 B cells.

This sample comprised PBMCs, mostly from graft donor cells, obtained 360 days after TCRalphabeta/CD19-depleted stem cell transplant. These receptors originate from a male patient between 2 and 10 years old who had a stem cell transplant for acute myeloid leukemia, so the T cells may come from the graft donor.

The CDR3 is CASSFEGGTNTEAFF. CDR3 coding DNA: TGTGCCAGCAGTTTCGAGGGGGGCACGAACACTGAAGCTTTCTTT. V gene TRBV12-3 or TRBV12-4 combines with J gene TRBJ1-1; D is possibly TRBD1 (6 bases). The germline V and J ends were trimmed by 3 bases and 1 base, with 12 bases remaining between them. The CDR3 is 15 residues long.

This clonotype was detected many times. The chain carries TRBV4-2 and TRBJ2-5; D not certain. Trimming removed 0 bases from V and 0 bases from J, with 11 bases in between. Germline V gene data show CDR1 as LGHNA and CDR2 as YNFKEQ. The CDR3 consists of 16 residues. In DNA, the CDR3 is TGTGCCAGCAGCCAAGACCCCCTAGGGAACCAAGAGACCCAGTACTTC. The encoded protein is CASSQDPLGNQETQYF.

This clonotype was found a few times. The chain is built from TRBV10-3 and TRBJ1-1; no clear D. This CDR3 is built from 14 residues. Germline lookup yields CDR1 ENHRY and CDR2 SYGVKD. V shed 9 bases and J shed 0 bases, with 14 bases lying between them. The CDR3 loop is CAIRTTTLNTEAFF. Here the CDR3 DNA reads TGTGCCATTCGAACCACAACCCTGAACACTGAAGCTTTCTTT.

This clonotype turned up a few times. The chain recombines TRBV12-3 or TRBV12-4 with TRBJ1-3; D not resolved. The CDR3 loop spans 13 amino acids. The V and J ends lost 5 bases and 3 bases respectively, with 8 bases between them. The CDR3 region has the DNA TGTGCCAGCAGTCTCTTAGGTGGAAACACCATATATTTT. Translation: CASSLLGGNTIYF.

This clonotype was recorded many times. This sequence joins TRBV12-3 or TRBV12-4 and TRBJ2-4; D not resolved. CDR3 size: 14 residues. Trimming removed 2 bases at V and 8 bases at J, with 13 bases between. This chain's CDR3 is CASSLRPGPDIQYF. For the CDR3, the DNA is TGTGCCAGCAGTTTAAGGCCGGGCCCTGACATTCAGTACTTC.

The chain carries TRBV19 and TRBJ2-3; 8 bases are shared with TRBD2. Germline V lookup: CDR1 LNHDA, CDR2 SQIVND (reference sequence). V trimming: 4 bases; J trimming: 4 bases; junction bases outside the gene matches: 10. The CDR3 is 16 residues long. CDR3 nucleotide sequence: TGTGCCAGTAGTACAATCGGGGGGGGGCAGGCAGATACGCAGTATTTT. This translates into CASSTIGGGQADTQYF.

This clonotype was detected many times. The chain links TRBV29-1 to TRBJ2-5; 9 nucleotides agree with TRBD1. The CDR3 is 12 amino acids. Germline CDR1 SQVTM, CDR2 ANQGSEA. The V segment lost 4 bases and the J segment 4 bases; nucleotides outside the gene matches: 1. The CDR3 bases are TGCAGCGTTGTGGACAGGGGAGAGACCCAGTACTTC. Its translation is CSVVDRGETQYF. The full variable domain, rest sourced from reference TRBV29-1 and TRBJ2-5, is SAVISQKPSRDICQRGTSLTIQCQVDSQVTMMFWYRQQPGQSLTLIATANQGSEATYESGFVIDKFPISRPNLTFSTLTVSNMSPEDSSIYLCSVVDRGETQYFGPGTRLLVL.

V usage is TRBV7-9 and J usage is TRBJ2-1, with 8 bases identical to TRBD1. The V gene's germline CDR1 is SEHNR and CDR2 FQNEAQ (reference sequence). CDR3 size: 16 residues. V was clipped by 5 bases and J by 4 bases; unmatched bases: 10. The CDR3 is CASSPPWGQEYNEQFF. CDR3 coding DNA: TGTGCCAGCAGCCCCCCCTGGGGACAGGAGTACAATGAGCAGTTCTTC.

At least ten counts were recorded for this clonotype. This chain uses TRBV29-1 with TRBJ2-5; D may be TRBD1 or TRBD2 (5 bases each). This CDR3 has 14 amino acids. The V and J ends lost 5 bases and 4 bases respectively, with 17 bases between them. Looked up from germline, CDR1 is SQVTM and CDR2 is ANQGSEA. CDR3 residues: CSVKKERGRETQYF. DNA of the CDR3: TGCAGCGTTAAGAAGGAGAGGGGTCGAGAGACCCAGTACTTC.

This clonotype occurred many times. The chain joins TRBV5-1 to TRBJ1-6; D is unresolved. The germline gives CDR1 SGHRS, CDR2 YFSETQ. V was pared by 0 bases and J by 5 bases, with 9 bases between. The CDR3 has 15 amino acids. CDR3 region: CASSLVAVNNSPLHF. The CDR3, as DNA: TGCGCCAGCAGCTTGGTTGCCGTCAATAATTCACCCCTCCACTTT.

This clonotype was seen only a few times. The chain joins TRBV29-1 to TRBJ2-1; 10 bases line up with TRBD2. The J segment lost 6 bases and the V segment lost 2 bases, leaving 7 bases of the junction unmatched. Germline CDR1 and CDR2: SQVTM and ANQGSEA. CDR3 length: 15 residues. This chain's CDR3 is CSVEIVAGGINEQFF. CDR3 nucleotide sequence: TGCAGCGTTGAAATAGTAGCGGGAGGAATCAATGAGCAGTTCTTC.

This clonotype was seen a few times. The J gene is TRBJ2-7, the V gene TRBV5-1; 9 bases agree with TRBD2. V shed 0 bases, J shed 0 bases, and the junction held 7 bases outside the gene matches. CDR1 and CDR2 from the germline V gene are SGHRS and YFSETQ. The CDR3 extends over 17 amino acids. CDR3 DNA: TGCGCCAGCAGCTTGGCCCCCTTTAGCGGGAGCTCCTACGAGCAGTACTTC. Its protein product is CASSLAPFSGSSYEQYF.

The V and J genes are TRBV9 and TRBJ2-5; D not certain. This CDR3 is 15 amino acids long. V lost 0 bases and J 4 bases, leaving 13 bases between the germline ends. Germline V lookup: CDR1 SGDLS, CDR2 YYNGEE. DNA for the CDR3: TGTGCCAGCAGCGTAGGGCCCAAGGTCGGAGAGACCCAGTACTTC. Protein: CASSVGPKVGETQYF.

This clonotype occurred many times. The V call is TRBV20-1, the J call TRBJ2-2; D gene uncertain. V was trimmed by 1 base and J by 5 bases, leaving 5 bases between them. Germline CDR1 and CDR2: DFQATT and SNEGSKA (reference sequence). CDR3 size: 12 residues. In DNA, the CDR3 is TGCAGTGCTAGAGGGGGAACCGGGGAGCTGTTTTTT. As protein: CSARGGTGELFF.

The J gene is TRBJ2-7, the V gene TRBV12-3 or TRBV12-4, with a tentative D call TRBD1 (6 bases). CDR3 size: 14 residues. The V and J ends lost 10 bases and 0 bases respectively, with 16 bases between them. Written as DNA, the CDR3 is TGTGCCATCTGTGGGGGCAGTTACTCCTACGAGCAGTACTTC. Its translation: CAICGGSYSYEQYF.

This clonotype occurred many times. The chain recombines TRBV29-1 with TRBJ2-3, with D perhaps TRBD2 (5 bases). CDR3 size: 13 residues. V shed 4 bases and J shed 5 bases, with 13 bases lying between them. The germline CDR1 and CDR2 sequences are SQVTM and ANQGSEA. The CDR3 DNA reads as TGCAGCGTTGCCACGGGAAAGGTAGATACGCAGTATTTT. It translates to CSVATGKVDTQYF.

This clonotype has a handful of counts. The rearrangement joins TRBV29-1 to TRBJ2-7; the D gene is possibly TRBD1 (6 bases). The CDR3 runs 14 residues. V gave up 1 base and J gave up 0 bases, with 10 bases separating them. The germline V gene has CDR1 SQVTM and CDR2 ANQGSEA. CDR3 in DNA: TGCAGCGTTGAAGTTCGGACAGACTCCTACGAGCAGTACTTC. Protein product: CSVEVRTDSYEQYF.

The chain has TRBV11-2 and TRBJ1-6; no reliable D call. Germline values: CDR1 SGHAT, CDR2 FQNNGV. The CDR3 extends over 17 amino acids. V dropped 5 bases and J dropped 4 bases, with 18 bases sitting between them. The CDR3 DNA sequence: TGTGCCAGCAGCCCCCGGGTGGGAGCCAGTTATAATTCACCCCTCCACTTT. Translating gives CASSPRVGASYNSPLHF.

This chain uses TRBV18 with TRBJ2-1; 10 bases match TRBD1. The CDR3 covers 18 residues. Per the germline V gene, CDR1 is KGHSH and CDR2 is LQKENI. J lost 4 bases, V lost 2 bases, and 11 bases had no gene match. CDR3 nucleotide sequence: TGTGCCAGCTCACCATTTCCGCCGGGACAGGGGAGGTACAATGAGCAGTTCTTC. As protein: CASSPFPPGQGRYNEQFF.